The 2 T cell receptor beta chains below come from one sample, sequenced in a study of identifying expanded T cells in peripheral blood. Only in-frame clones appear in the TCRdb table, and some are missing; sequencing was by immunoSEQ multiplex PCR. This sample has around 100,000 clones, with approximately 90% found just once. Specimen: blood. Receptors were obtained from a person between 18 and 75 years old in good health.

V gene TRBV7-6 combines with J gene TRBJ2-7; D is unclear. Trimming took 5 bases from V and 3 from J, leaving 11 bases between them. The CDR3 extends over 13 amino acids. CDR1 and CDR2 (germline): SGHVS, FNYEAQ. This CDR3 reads CASSPRPYYEQYF. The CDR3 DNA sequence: TGTGCCAGCAGCCCCCGTCCCTACTACGAGCAGTACTTC.

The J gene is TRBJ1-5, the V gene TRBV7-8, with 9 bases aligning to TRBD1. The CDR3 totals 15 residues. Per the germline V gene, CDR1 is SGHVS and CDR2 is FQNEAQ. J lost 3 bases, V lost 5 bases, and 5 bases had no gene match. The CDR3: CASSPGQGHNQPQHF. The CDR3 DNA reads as TGTGCCAGCAGCCCTGGACAGGGGCACAATCAGCCCCAGCATTTT.